These 28 T cell receptor beta chains came from one sample sequenced in a study of metastatic and nonmetastatic thyroid tumors. Thyroid surgery had not been preceded by any treatment in any patient. TCRdb re-clonotyped the PCR reads via MiXCR. This sample yields approximately 44,000 clones, of which 24% are seen a single time; around 15% belongs to the top ten. Sequencing was carried out using tumor tissue. The origin of the receptors is a female donor with papillary thyroid cancer or a benign thyroid nodule (not recorded which). Some clones in this sample may be carry-over from other donors' samples.

The rearrangement links TRBV6-1 to TRBJ1-1, with D uncertain. V shed 5 bases and J shed 4 bases, with 14 bases lying between them. From germline, CDR1 is MNHNS and CDR2 SASEGT. This CDR3 has 14 residues. The CDR3 protein is CASSSTLYGTEAFF. Written as DNA, the CDR3 is TGTGCCAGCAGTTCAACCCTTTACGGCACTGAAGCTTTCTTT.

The chain employs TRBV20-1 and TRBJ1-3; D call uncertain. The CDR3 loop spans 15 amino acids. Germline V lookup: CDR1 DFQATT, CDR2 SNEGSKA (reference sequence). The V and J ends lost 5 bases and 0 bases respectively, with 14 bases between them. This chain's CDR3 is CSAPYSAYSGNTIYF. Written as DNA, the CDR3 is TGCAGTGCTCCTTACAGTGCCTACTCTGGAAACACCATATATTTT.

This CDR3 reads CASSYGTNTYNEQFF. CDR3 sequence (DNA): TGCGCCAGCAGTTACGGGACCAATACCTACAATGAGCAGTTCTTC. The chain carries TRBV5-1 and TRBJ2-1, with D perhaps given as TRBD1 or TRBD2 (5 bases each). CDR3 size: 15 residues. Germline V gives CDR1 SGHRS, CDR2 YFSETQ. Deletions cut 5 bases from V and 2 bases from J, with 14 bases between.

This clone was picked up many times. The chain combines TRBV5-1 with TRBJ2-3; 8 bases are a match to TRBD2. The CDR3 consists of 15 residues. CDR1 is SGHRS, CDR2 YFSETQ, per germline. J lost 5 bases, V lost 4 bases, and 9 bases had no gene match. CDR3 sequence: CASSRDATSGDTQYF. In DNA form, the CDR3 reads TGCGCCAGCAGCCGGGACGCTACTAGCGGAGATACGCAGTATTTT.

This clone was counted many times. This chain uses TRBV24-1 with TRBJ1-1; TRBD1 aligns across 7 bases. This CDR3 has 17 amino acids. The germline gives CDR1 KGHDR, CDR2 SFDVKD. The V gene end was trimmed by 4 bases and the J gene end by 4 bases; junction bases not matched to a gene: 14. The CDR3 sequence is CATSEHPRQGILTEAFF. CDR3 nucleotides: TGTGCCACCAGTGAACATCCTCGACAGGGCATACTCACTGAAGCTTTCTTT.

This clone is medium-sized within its sample. The chain carries TRBV4-3 and TRBJ2-7, with D possibly being TRBD2 (5 bases). CDR3 length: 14 amino acids. Germline V gives CDR1 LGHNA, CDR2 YSLEER. The V gene lost 0 bases and the J gene lost 2 bases, with 8 bases spanning the gap. DNA for the CDR3: TGCGCCAGCAGCCAAGAGGCGGGTCCCTACGAGCAGTACTTC. It is translated as CASSQEAGPYEQYF.

Many counts were recorded for this clone. The chain joins TRBV5-4 to TRBJ2-1; D is possibly TRBD1 or TRBD2 (5 bases each). Per germline, CDR1 SGHNT and CDR2 YYREEE (reference sequence). This CDR3 contains 14 residues. V lost 4 bases and J 5 bases, leaving 13 bases between the germline ends. CDR3 in amino acids: CASSRGPQDNEQFF. CDR3 DNA: TGTGCCAGCAGCAGGGGACCGCAGGACAATGAGCAGTTCTTC.

This clone was observed a single time. This chain connects TRBV20-1 to TRBJ2-5; D remains ambiguous. Germline values: CDR1 DFQATT, CDR2 SNEGSKA (reference sequence). CDR3 size: 15 residues. V lost 0 bases and J lost 1, with 12 bases in between. The CDR3 reads CSARDSSDIQETQYF. CDR3 nucleotide sequence: TGCAGTGCTAGAGATTCGTCCGACATCCAAGAGACCCAGTACTTC.

This chain joins TRBV30 and TRBJ1-5; no clear D. The germline V gene encodes CDR1 GTSNPN and CDR2 SVGIG (reference sequence). The V gene lost 1 base and the J gene lost 0 bases, with 4 bases spanning the gap. The CDR3 spans 13 residues. CDR3: CAWSATSNQPQHF. The CDR3 nucleotides are TGTGCCTGGAGTGCCACTAGCAATCAGCCCCAGCATTTT.

The genes are TRBV20-1 and TRBJ2-1; a weak D match, TRBD1 (6 bases). Trimming took 3 bases from V and 8 from J, leaving 11 bases between them. The CDR3 has 12 residues. Germline CDR1 is DFQATT and CDR2 is SNEGSKA (reference sequence). CDR3 sequence: CSASAGADEQFF. DNA for the CDR3: TGCAGTGCTAGTGCAGGGGCGGATGAGCAGTTCTTC.

This clone occurred many times. V gene TRBV29-1 combines with J gene TRBJ2-7; D unclear. Trimming shortened V by 6 bases and J by 1 base, and 7 bases separated the two germline ends. CDR3 length: 11 amino acids. The germline V gene has CDR1 SQVTM and CDR2 ANQGSEA. CDR3 in amino acids: CSVESSYEQYF. DNA of the CDR3: TGCAGCGTCGAGTCTTCCTACGAGCAGTACTTC.

In DNA form, the CDR3 reads TGTGCCAGCAGCTCCCTCAGGCAAACTAATGAAAAACTGTTTTTT. Translation gives CASSSLRQTNEKLFF. V gene TRBV5-8 combines with J gene TRBJ1-4; D is unresolved. The germline CDR1 and CDR2 sequences are SGHTS and YDEGEE. The CDR3 totals 15 residues. Trimming pared 3 bases from V and 1 base from J, leaving 10 bases between.

As for this clone: This may stem from a read error, because a much larger clone lies one nucleotide away. The V and J genes are TRBV9 and TRBJ2-5, with 7 nucleotides matching TRBD2. Germline V gives CDR1 SGDLS, CDR2 YYNGEE. This CDR3 contains 10 residues. The DNA of the CDR3 is TGTTCGAGCGGGGAAGAGACCCAGTACTTC. Amino acids: CSSGEETQYF.

This clone has only a few counts. It may be a read error: a sequence one base away is much more abundant. The chain links TRBV7-8 to TRBJ1-2; D gene ambiguous. The CDR3 is made up of 12 amino acids. The V gene lost 1 base and the J gene lost 4 bases, with 4 bases spanning the gap. CDR1 is SGHVS, CDR2 FQNEAQ, per germline. DNA of the CDR3: TGTGCCAGCAGCTTAGTCGGCTATGGCTACACCTTC. This sequence encodes CASSLVGYGYTF.

This clone has a count of ten or more. This rearrangement joins TRBV10-3 to TRBJ1-4; D is undetermined. There are 15 residues in the CDR3. The V end was cut by 0 bases, the J end by 4 bases, with 9 bases between. Germline V CDR1 and CDR2: ENHRY, SYGVKD. The CDR3 coding sequence is TGTGCCATCAGTGAGTCACGGGGAGATAATGAAAAACTGTTTTTT. Encoded protein: CAISESRGDNEKLFF.

This clone was seen at least ten times. Other nucleotide sequences in the sample specify the same CDR3. This chain connects TRBV18 to TRBJ2-7; D unresolved. This CDR3 contains 13 residues. V gave up 2 bases and J gave up 5 bases, with 10 bases separating them. CDR1 KGHSH and CDR2 LQKENI come from the germline V gene. CDR3 protein: CASSPRGRDEQYF. The CDR3 DNA reads as TGTGCCAGCTCACCAAGAGGCCGGGACGAGCAGTACTTC.

This clone was found a few times. The chain is built from TRBV5-1 and TRBJ1-3; D is perhaps TRBD1 (6 bases). Germline values: CDR1 SGHRS, CDR2 YFSETQ. The length of the CDR3 is 17 residues. V was trimmed by 2 bases and J by 0 bases, leaving 15 bases between them. CDR3 region: CASSFMPGHRSGNTIYF. CDR3 nucleotide sequence: TGCGCCAGCAGCTTCATGCCGGGACATCGCTCTGGAAACACCATATATTTT.

The chain has TRBV2 and TRBJ2-7, with D perhaps being TRBD1 or TRBD2 (5 bases each). CDR3 size: 13 residues. The germline gives CDR1 SNHLY, CDR2 FYNNEI. The V end lost 4 bases, the J end lost 3 bases, and 10 bases lay between the germline ends. The CDR3 nucleotides are TGTGCCAGCAGTGGAGGGACCGACTACGAGCAGTACTTC. Translated, it gives CASSGGTDYEQYF.

This clone has a handful of counts. J is TRBJ1-4 and V is TRBV10-1, with D hard to call. Germline assignment: CDR1 WNHNN and CDR2 SYGVQD (reference sequence). Trimming left V 7 bases short and J 5 bases short, with 11 bases between. The length of the CDR3 is 13 residues. The CDR3 region has the DNA TGCGCCAGCACCCCAGCGATAAATGAAAAACTGTTTTTT. Its translation: CASTPAINEKLFF.

The chain links TRBV13 to TRBJ2-1; 8 bases are shared with TRBD2. Germline trimming cut 5 bases from V and 4 bases from J; bases unmatched to any gene: 10. The CDR3 runs to 16 residues. Germline lookup yields CDR1 PRHDT and CDR2 FYEKMQ (reference sequence). Here the CDR3 reads CASSAYSGTTYNEQFF. The CDR3 DNA is TGTGCCAGCAGCGCTTATAGCGGGACCACATACAATGAGCAGTTCTTC.

This clone has at least ten counts. This chain uses TRBV29-1 with TRBJ1-4; no definite D call. V was shortened by 4 bases and J by 4 bases, with 13 bases between the two germline ends. CDR1 is SQVTM, CDR2 ANQGSEA, per germline. The CDR3 spans 14 residues. The CDR3 loop is CSVVSPQSNEKLFF. CDR3 DNA: TGCAGCGTTGTATCCCCCCAGAGTAATGAAAAACTGTTTTTT.

This clone appeared many times. This may be a read error: a much more frequent sequence differs by one nucleotide. The chain recombines TRBV5-6 with TRBJ2-1; unclear D gene. Germline lookup yields CDR1 SGHDT and CDR2 YYEEEE. Trimming cost V 1 base and J 6 bases, with 11 bases left between them. The CDR3 loop spans 14 amino acids. CDR3 sequence reads: CASSLSTPCNEQFF. CDR3 nucleotides: TGTGCCAGCAGCTTGTCTACGCCCTGCAATGAGCAGTTCTTC. The variable domain in full, completed from reference TRBV5-6 and TRBJ2-1, reads DAGVTQSPTHLIKTRGQQVTLRCSPKSGHDTVSWYQQALGQGPQFIFQYYEEEERQRGNFPDRFSGHQFPNYSSELNVNALLLGDSALYLCASSLSTPCNEQFFGPGTRLTVL.

The V gene is TRBV20-1, the J gene TRBJ2-7, with D possibly matching TRBD1 (6 bases). CDR1 is DFQATT, CDR2 SNEGSKA, per germline (reference sequence). The V and J ends lost 3 bases and 3 bases respectively, with 12 bases between them. The CDR3 is 13 residues long. The CDR3 nucleotides are TGCAGTGCTAGGACAGGTTATGGCTACGAGCAGTACTTC. Translation gives CSARTGYGYEQYF.

This clone turned up a few times. The genes are TRBV6-5 and TRBJ1-5, with a weak D call TRBD1 (6 bases). Germline values: CDR1 MNHEY, CDR2 SVGAGI. Trimming took 4 bases from V and 3 from J, leaving 13 bases between them. The CDR3 has 15 amino acids. CDR3 sequence: CASSSYRANNQPQHF. As DNA, the CDR3 is TGTGCCAGCAGTTCATACAGGGCTAACAATCAGCCCCAGCATTTT.

This clone was counted many times. The chain uses TRBV5-1 and TRBJ2-7; 12 bases line up with TRBD2. The J segment lost 5 bases and the V segment lost 2 bases, leaving 5 bases of the junction unmatched. CDR1 and CDR2 (germline): SGHRS, YFSETQ. CDR3 length equals 15 residues. The DNA of the CDR3 is TGCGCCAGCAGCTTACTAGCGGGAGGTTCCCACGAGCAGTACTTC. Its protein is CASSLLAGGSHEQYF.

Points on this clone: This may be a read error: a much more frequent sequence differs by one nucleotide. The V gene is TRBV11-2, the J gene TRBJ2-1, with D perhaps TRBD2 (7 bases). The germline gives CDR1 SGHAT, CDR2 FQNNGV. The CDR3 loop spans 15 amino acids. For the CDR3, the DNA is TGTGCCAGCAGCCCAACATGGGGGGGCTACAATGGGCAGTTCTTC. Translated: CASSPTWGGYNGQFF.

The gene calls are TRBV6-1 and TRBJ2-3, with TRBD2 matching 10 bases. The CDR3 sequence is 17 residues long. The germline V gene has CDR1 MNHNS and CDR2 SASEGT. V was pared by 1 base and J by 1 base, with 5 bases of the junction left unmatched. As DNA, the CDR3 is TGTGCCAGCAGTGAAGTGAGCGGGGGGGCCGGCACAGATACGCAGTATTTT. As protein: CASSEVSGGAGTDTQYF.

The chain links TRBV9 to TRBJ1-6; D uncertain. The CDR3 extends over 12 amino acids. The V end lost 0 bases, the J end lost 14 bases, and 9 bases lay between the germline ends. From germline, CDR1 is SGDLS and CDR2 YYNGEE. CDR3: CASSVAGQALHF. As DNA, the CDR3 is TGTGCCAGCAGCGTAGCGGGTCAAGCCCTCCACTTT.